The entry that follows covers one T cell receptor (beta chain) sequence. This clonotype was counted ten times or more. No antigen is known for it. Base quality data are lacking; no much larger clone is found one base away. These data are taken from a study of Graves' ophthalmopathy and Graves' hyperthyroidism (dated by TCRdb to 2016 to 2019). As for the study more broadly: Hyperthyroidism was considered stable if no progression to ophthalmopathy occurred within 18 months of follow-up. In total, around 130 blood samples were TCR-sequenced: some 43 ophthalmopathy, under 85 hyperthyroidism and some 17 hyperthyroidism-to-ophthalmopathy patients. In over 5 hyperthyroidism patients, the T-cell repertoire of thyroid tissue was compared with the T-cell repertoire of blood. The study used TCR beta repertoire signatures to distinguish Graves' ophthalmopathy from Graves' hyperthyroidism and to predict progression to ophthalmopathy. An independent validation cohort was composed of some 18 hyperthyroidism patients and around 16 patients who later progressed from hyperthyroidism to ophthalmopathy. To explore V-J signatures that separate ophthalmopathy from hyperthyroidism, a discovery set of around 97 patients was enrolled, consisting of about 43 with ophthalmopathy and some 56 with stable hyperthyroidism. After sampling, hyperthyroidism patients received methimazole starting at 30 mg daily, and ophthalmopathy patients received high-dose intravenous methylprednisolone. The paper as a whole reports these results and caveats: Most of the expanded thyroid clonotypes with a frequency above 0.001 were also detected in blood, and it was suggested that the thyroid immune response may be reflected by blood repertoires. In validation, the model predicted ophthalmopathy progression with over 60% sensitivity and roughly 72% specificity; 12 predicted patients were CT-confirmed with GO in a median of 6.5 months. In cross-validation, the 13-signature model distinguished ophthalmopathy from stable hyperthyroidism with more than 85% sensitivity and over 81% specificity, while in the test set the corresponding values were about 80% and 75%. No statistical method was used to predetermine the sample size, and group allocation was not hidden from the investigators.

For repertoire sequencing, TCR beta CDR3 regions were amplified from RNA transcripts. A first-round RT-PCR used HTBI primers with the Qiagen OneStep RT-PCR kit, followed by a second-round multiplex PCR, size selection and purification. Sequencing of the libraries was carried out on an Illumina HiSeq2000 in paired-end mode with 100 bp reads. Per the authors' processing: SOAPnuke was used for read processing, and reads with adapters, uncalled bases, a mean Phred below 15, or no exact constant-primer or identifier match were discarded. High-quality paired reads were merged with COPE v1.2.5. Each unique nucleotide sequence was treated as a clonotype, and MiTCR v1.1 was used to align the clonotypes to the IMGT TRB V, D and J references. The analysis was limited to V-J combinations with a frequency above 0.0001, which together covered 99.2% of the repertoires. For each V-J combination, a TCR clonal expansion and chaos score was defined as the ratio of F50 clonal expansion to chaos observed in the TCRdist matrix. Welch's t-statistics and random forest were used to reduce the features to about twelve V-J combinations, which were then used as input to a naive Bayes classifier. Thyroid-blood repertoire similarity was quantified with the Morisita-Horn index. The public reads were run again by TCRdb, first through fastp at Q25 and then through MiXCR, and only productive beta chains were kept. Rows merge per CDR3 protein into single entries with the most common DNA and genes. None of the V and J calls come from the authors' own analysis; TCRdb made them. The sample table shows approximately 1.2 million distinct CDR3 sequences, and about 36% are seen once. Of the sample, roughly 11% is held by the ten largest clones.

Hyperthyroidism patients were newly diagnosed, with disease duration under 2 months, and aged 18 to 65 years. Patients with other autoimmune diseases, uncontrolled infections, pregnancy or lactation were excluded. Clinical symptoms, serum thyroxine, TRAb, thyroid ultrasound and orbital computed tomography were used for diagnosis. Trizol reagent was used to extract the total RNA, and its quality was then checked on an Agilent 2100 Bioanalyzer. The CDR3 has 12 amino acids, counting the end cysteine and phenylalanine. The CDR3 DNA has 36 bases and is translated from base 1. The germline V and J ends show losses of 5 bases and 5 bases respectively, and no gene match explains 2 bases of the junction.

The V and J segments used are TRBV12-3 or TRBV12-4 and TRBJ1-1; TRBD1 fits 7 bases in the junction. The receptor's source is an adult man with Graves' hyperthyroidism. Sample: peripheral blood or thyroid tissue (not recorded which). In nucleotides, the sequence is TGTGCCAGCAGTGACAGGGCTACTGAAGCTTTCTTT. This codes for CASSDRATEAFF.